These 31 T cell receptor beta chains came from one sample sequenced in a study of blood T cell repertoires in COVID-19. Sequencing was performed with immunoSEQ multiplex PCR; in TCRdb, only in-frame clones are kept and a portion is missing. The repertoire holds more than 50,000 clones, with approximately 85% as singletons. Sequencing was carried out using peripheral blood. These TCRs come from a human donor in a cohort sampled during active COVID-19.

This clone was seen once. This sequence joins TRBV6-2 or TRBV6-3 and TRBJ2-5, with D perhaps TRBD2 (6 bases). V dropped 2 bases and J dropped 2 bases, with 12 bases sitting between them. Germline loops: CDR1 MNHEY, CDR2 SVGEGT. The CDR3 spans 15 residues. CDR3 sequence: CASSYDSAGQETQYF. CDR3 nucleotide sequence: TGTGCCAGCAGTTACGACTCGGCGGGGCAAGAGACCCAGTACTTC.

The chain couples TRBV15 to TRBJ2-2, with TRBD1 identical over 7 bases. V lost 0 bases and J lost 5; bases outside the gene matches: 6. Germline CDR1 is LNHNV and CDR2 is YYDKDF (reference sequence). The CDR3 has 16 residues. CDR3 amino acids: CATSRDLQGVTGELFF. The DNA for the CDR3 is TGTGCCACCAGCAGAGATCTCCAGGGGGTTACCGGGGAGCTGTTTTTT.

The chain employs TRBV19 and TRBJ1-5, with D perhaps TRBD1 (5 bases). The CDR3 totals 15 residues. Trimming took 7 bases from V and 0 from J, leaving 13 bases between them. Germline loops: CDR1 LNHDA, CDR2 SQIVND (reference sequence). CDR3 nucleotide sequence: TGTGCCAGTACACGACAGATTTATAGCAATCAGCCCCAGCATTTT. Translation: CASTRQIYSNQPQHF.

The chain is built from TRBV2 and TRBJ1-2, with a possible D match to TRBD1 (6 bases). This CDR3 comprises 15 residues. Trimming pared 0 bases from V and 7 bases from J, leaving 15 bases between. The V gene's germline CDR1 is SNHLY and CDR2 FYNNEI. The CDR3 protein is CASSEAFLQGSGYTF. The CDR3 bases are TGTGCCAGCAGTGAAGCTTTCCTACAGGGATCTGGCTACACCTTC. The whole variable domain, remainder taken from reference TRBV2 and TRBJ1-2, is EPEVTQTPSHQVTQMGQEVILRCVPISNHLYFYWYRQILGQKVEFLVSFYNNEISEKSEIFDDQFSVERPDGSNFTLKIRSTKLEDSAMYFCASSEAFLQGSGYTFGSGTRLTVV.

This chain joins TRBV7-2 and TRBJ2-5; 10 nucleotides align to TRBD2. The length of the CDR3 is 16 residues. Trimming cost V 0 bases and J 5 bases; bases outside gene matches: 6. Germline CDR1 and CDR2: SGHTA and FQGNSA. CDR3 bases: TGTGCCAGCAGCTTAGCGGGCACTAGCGGGGTGGAGACCCAGTACTTC. Translated, it gives CASSLAGTSGVETQYF.

This chain uses TRBV5-1 with TRBJ2-5; 13 nucleotides match TRBD2. This CDR3 is 15 amino acids long. V lost 4 bases, J lost 5 bases, and 5 bases stayed unmatched. Germline V lookup: CDR1 SGHRS, CDR2 YFSETQ. The CDR3 DNA sequence: TGCGCCAGCAGCGCCGGACTAGCGGGGGACGAGACCCAGTACTTC. It encodes CASSAGLAGDETQYF.

The chain uses TRBV5-4 and TRBJ2-2; D possibly corresponds to TRBD2 (5 bases). CDR3 size: 15 residues. Deletions cut 4 bases from V and 5 bases from J, with 15 bases between. Germline CDR1 is SGHNT and CDR2 is YYREEE (reference sequence). CDR3 in amino acids: CASSLRAPGTGELFF. As DNA, the CDR3 is TGTGCCAGCAGCCTGAGGGCTCCGGGGACCGGGGAGCTGTTTTTT.

The rearrangement uses TRBV7-3 and TRBJ2-5; TRBD2 matches at 9 bases. V was pared by 0 bases and J by 2 bases, with 4 bases of the junction left unmatched. The CDR3 covers 16 residues. Germline lookup yields CDR1 SGHTA and CDR2 FQGTGA. CDR3 in DNA: TGTGCCAGCAGCTTAACTAGCGGGGGCCCTCAAGAGACCCAGTACTTC. It is translated as CASSLTSGGPQETQYF.

This chain uses TRBV21-1 with TRBJ2-3; TRBD2 is the table's D call, not checked against the DNA. TRBV21-1 is a documented pseudogene. CDR3 length: 16 residues. For the CDR3, the DNA is TGTGCCAGTCCTCAACTAGCGGGGCTGCTCACAGATACGCAGTATTTT. This sequence encodes CASPQLAGLLTDTQYF.

J is TRBJ2-5 and V is TRBV24-1; the D is unclear. The ends were cut back, 2 bases at V and 7 bases at J, with 10 bases in the middle. Germline V CDR1 and CDR2: KGHDR, SFDVKD. The CDR3 is 13 amino acids. CDR3 nucleotides: TGTGCCACCAGTGATTCAGGCTTCGGGACCCAGTACTTC. Protein sequence: CATSDSGFGTQYF.

This clone was seen once. This chain joins TRBV18 and TRBJ1-5, with D maybe TRBD1 (5 bases). V shed 2 bases and J shed 7 bases, with 15 bases lying between them. The CDR3 totals 15 residues. Germline lookup yields CDR1 KGHSH and CDR2 LQKENI. The CDR3, as DNA: TGTGCCAGCTCACCAGCGGGGCAGTCGGGACAGCCCCAGCATTTT. This translates into CASSPAGQSGQPQHF. Looking up the rest from reference TRBV18 and TRBJ1-5 gives the full variable domain: NAGVMQNPRHLVRRRGQEARLRCSPMKGHSHVYWYRQLPEEGLKFMVYLQKENIIDESGMPKERFSAEFPKEGPSILRIQQVVRGDSAAYFCASSPAGQSGQPQHFGDGTRLSIL.

The chain joins TRBV7-2 to TRBJ2-3; D unclear. CDR3 size: 12 residues. The V and J ends lost 0 bases and 7 bases respectively, with 5 bases between them. Per germline, CDR1 SGHTA and CDR2 FQGNSA. The CDR3 DNA sequence: TGTGCCAGCAGCTTAGCCCCATATACGCAGTATTTT. It codes for CASSLAPYTQYF.

The V call is TRBV5-4, the J call TRBJ2-1, with D possibly TRBD2 on 6 matching bases. Germline CDR1 and CDR2: SGHNT and YYREEE (reference sequence). The CDR3 is 13 amino acids. The V end was cut by 9 bases, the J end by 7 bases, with 17 bases between. The DNA of the CDR3 is TGTGCCAACCCCGGGCCTGGGGGGAATGAGCAGTTCTTC. It encodes CANPGPGGNEQFF.

The chain is built from TRBV5-4 and TRBJ2-2, with a possible D match to TRBD1 (6 bases). The CDR3 covers 16 residues. The V end lost 4 bases, the J end lost 0 bases, and 13 bases lay between the germline ends. Germline V lookup: CDR1 SGHNT, CDR2 YYREEE (reference sequence). The CDR3 DNA follows: TGTGCCAGCAGCACCCCCGGGACAACGAACACCGGGGAGCTGTTTTTT. Translated, it gives CASSTPGTTNTGELFF.

The chain recombines TRBV6-2 or TRBV6-3 with TRBJ2-3; 9 bases align to TRBD2. The CDR3 has 20 amino acids. V dropped 6 bases and J dropped 0; count of bases not matched to a gene: 19. CDR1 and CDR2 (germline): MNHEY, SVGEGT. CDR3 sequence: CASSLGTSGFFFGSTDTQYF. The CDR3 DNA is TGTGCCAGCAGCCTCGGTACTAGCGGGTTTTTTTTCGGGAGCACAGATACGCAGTATTTT.

This clone was detected a few times. The chain is built from TRBV6-5 and TRBJ2-6; D is possibly TRBD1 (6 bases). The V end was cut by 8 bases, the J end by 2 bases, with 10 bases between. The CDR3 has 14 residues. The V gene's germline CDR1 is MNHEY and CDR2 SVGAGI. CDR3 nucleotide sequence: TGTGCCAGCGAGTACAGGGCTGGGGCCAACGTCCTGACTTTC. It codes for CASEYRAGANVLTF.

The J gene is TRBJ2-7, the V gene TRBV5-1; 8 positions agree with TRBD2. The CDR3 is made up of 15 amino acids. The V and J ends lost 0 bases and 2 bases, in that order; junction bases with no gene match: 4. Germline V gene data show CDR1 as SGHRS and CDR2 as YFSETQ. CDR3 nucleotide sequence: TGCGCCAGCAGCTTGGTTGCGGGGGGTACCTACGAGCAGTACTTC. It encodes CASSLVAGGTYEQYF.

This clone was seen only once. This chain connects TRBV27 to TRBJ1-5; D is ambiguous. V was trimmed by 5 bases and J by 4 bases, leaving 6 bases between them. This CDR3 contains 12 residues. Germline lookup yields CDR1 MNHEY and CDR2 SMNVEV (reference sequence). CDR3 residues: CASSPPNQPQHF. CDR3 DNA: TGTGCCAGCAGTCCCCCAAATCAGCCCCAGCATTTT.

This chain connects TRBV5-1 to TRBJ1-1, with D possibly being TRBD1 (5 bases). The V end lost 4 bases, the J end lost 4 bases, and 11 bases lay between the germline ends. The length of the CDR3 is 13 residues. Germline V gives CDR1 SGHRS, CDR2 YFSETQ. The CDR3 sequence is CASSLRGVTEAFF. CDR3 bases: TGCGCCAGCAGCCTCCGGGGGGTCACTGAAGCTTTCTTT.

The count of this clone is one. The chain recombines TRBV29-1 with TRBJ2-1, with D unclear. The CDR3 covers 13 residues. CDR1 is SQVTM, CDR2 ANQGSEA, per germline. The germline V and J ends were trimmed by 1 base and 4 bases, with 8 bases remaining between them. The CDR3 DNA reads as TGCAGCGTTGAAGTGAGCCGGTACAATGAGCAGTTCTTC. Encoded protein: CSVEVSRYNEQFF.

This chain links TRBV6-5 with TRBJ2-3, with a possible D match to TRBD2 (6 bases). V was cut by 2 bases and J by 7 bases, with 13 bases left in between. The V gene's germline CDR1 is MNHEY and CDR2 SVGAGI. The CDR3 is made up of 14 amino acids. CDR3 protein: CASSYGGRGYTQYF. For the CDR3, the DNA is TGTGCCAGCAGTTACGGGGGTCGGGGGTATACGCAGTATTTT.

This clone was detected once. The rearrangement joins TRBV5-6 to TRBJ2-5; TRBD2 matches at 14 bases. The CDR3 runs 16 residues. CDR1 is SGHDT, CDR2 YYEEEE, per germline. Trimming at V came to 3 bases and at J to 5 bases, leaving 6 bases not matched to a gene. The CDR3 bases are TGTGCCAGCAGCTCCTGGACTAGCGGGGGGTCGGAGACCCAGTACTTC. Encoded protein: CASSSWTSGGSETQYF.

J is TRBJ1-1 and V is TRBV6-2 or TRBV6-3; a weak D match, TRBD1 (5 bases). Per the germline V gene, CDR1 is MNHEY and CDR2 is SVGEGT. Trimming took 5 bases from V and 0 from J, leaving 10 bases between them. This CDR3 contains 14 residues. The CDR3 sequence is CASSPGNLNTEAFF. CDR3 sequence (DNA): TGTGCCAGCAGTCCAGGGAATTTGAACACTGAAGCTTTCTTT.

This clone was detected once. The chain combines TRBV7-6 with TRBJ2-2, with D hard to call. Germline CDR1 SGHVS, CDR2 FNYEAQ. The CDR3 contains 14 residues. V shed 1 base and J shed 3 bases, with 6 bases lying between them. In DNA, the CDR3 is TGTGCCAGCAGCTTAGGAGAGTACACCGGGGAGCTGTTTTTT. As protein: CASSLGEYTGELFF.

This clone showed up just a few times. CDR3 in amino acids: CASTLYWDSSSGNTIYF. For the CDR3, the DNA is TGTGCCAGTACCTTGTATTGGGACAGCAGCTCTGGAAACACCATATATTTT. The chain links TRBV19 to TRBJ1-3, with 7 bases fitting TRBD1. V was pared by 7 bases and J by 0 bases, with 12 bases of the junction left unmatched. The CDR3 loop spans 17 amino acids. In germline, CDR1 is LNHDA, CDR2 SQIVND (reference sequence).

The rearrangement uses TRBV7-9 and TRBJ2-7, with TRBD1 matching 12 bases. Germline CDR1 is SEHNR and CDR2 is FQNEAQ (reference sequence). The CDR3 runs 15 residues. The J segment lost 4 bases and the V segment lost 4 bases, leaving 5 bases of the junction unmatched. CDR3 amino acids: CASSSGTGGLYEQYF. The CDR3 DNA sequence: TGTGCCAGCAGCTCCGGGACAGGGGGCCTTTACGAGCAGTACTTC.

This clone was found once. The chain carries TRBV11-3 and TRBJ2-7; D is unresolved. The CDR3 is 11 amino acids. V was shortened by 3 bases and J by 3 bases, with 3 bases between the two germline ends. Germline CDR1 is SGHNT and CDR2 is YENEEA. CDR3 residues: CASSLYYEQYF. The CDR3 DNA reads TGTGCCAGCAGCTTGTACTACGAGCAGTACTTC.

The CDR3 DNA reads TGCGCCAGCAGCTTGGTCCCTCCCGGGACAGGGGGTCTCGATGGCTACACCTTC. Its protein is CASSLVPPGTGGLDGYTF. J is TRBJ1-2 and V is TRBV5-1; TRBD1 matches at 11 bases. Unmatched junction bases numbered 13, after V lost 0 bases and J lost 6 bases. The germline CDR1 and CDR2 sequences are SGHRS and YFSETQ. This CDR3 is 18 amino acids long.

Only one count was recorded for this clone. This rearrangement joins TRBV5-6 to TRBJ2-7; 10 bases map to TRBD2. The CDR3 spans 14 residues. With V trimmed by 1 base and J by 11 bases, 9 bases remained unmatched. Germline CDR1 is SGHDT and CDR2 is YYEEEE. DNA for the CDR3: TGTGCCAGCAGCTTGACGGCTCTAGCGGGGGATAAGTACTTC. Amino acid sequence: CASSLTALAGDKYF. Full variable domain (missing parts from reference TRBV5-6 and TRBJ2-7): DAGVTQSPTHLIKTRGQQVTLRCSPKSGHDTVSWYQQALGQGPQFIFQYYEEEERQRGNFPDRFSGHQFPNYSSELNVNALLLGDSALYLCASSLTALAGDKYFGPGTRLTVT.

This clone occurred once. V and J are TRBV2 and TRBJ2-7; no reliable D call. CDR1 and CDR2 (germline): SNHLY, FYNNEI. Trimming took 3 bases from V and 3 from J, leaving 6 bases between them. CDR3 length equals 12 residues. The CDR3 loop is CASSERFYEQYF. CDR3 nucleotides: TGTGCCAGCAGTGAGCGGTTCTACGAGCAGTACTTC.

CDR3 sequence (DNA): TGTGCCAGCAGCCGAACTCCTGGTGAGACATCAAACACTGAAGCTTTCTTT. Protein: CASSRTPGETSNTEAFF. The V call is TRBV4-2, the J call TRBJ1-1; no clear D gene. The CDR3 consists of 17 residues. Germline assignment: CDR1 LGHNA and CDR2 YNFKEQ. Trimming removed 4 bases at V and 2 bases at J, with 20 bases between.